This entry features one TCR beta chain sequence. Germline V CDR1 and CDR2: PRHDT, FYEKMQ (reference sequence). With V trimmed by 4 bases and J by 4 bases, 6 bases remained unmatched. This CDR3 region has 16 residues. These data belong to a study of blood T cell repertoires in COVID-19. Turning to the study itself: The United States, Italy and Spain were the sources of the acute and convalescent COVID-19 samples.

Per the study methods: Reference gene primer amplification gave nucleated cell count estimates. This table comes from immunoSEQ multiplex PCR, and its TCRdb copy is limited to in-frame clones, with some not included. V and J calls and clone size are those listed in that table; D and trimming were worked out from the DNA. Among about 240,000 clones, approximately 78% were seen once, and the ten largest hold roughly 12%. The V gene is TRBV13, the J gene TRBJ2-3; TRBD2 agrees at 12 bases. Sample: peripheral blood. The source of this sequence is an older woman with active or convalescent COVID-19. The CDR3 region has the DNA TGTGCCAGCAGCTCCAACCTAGCGGGGGGGCCAGATACGCAGTATTTT. Residues: CASSSNLAGGPDTQYF.